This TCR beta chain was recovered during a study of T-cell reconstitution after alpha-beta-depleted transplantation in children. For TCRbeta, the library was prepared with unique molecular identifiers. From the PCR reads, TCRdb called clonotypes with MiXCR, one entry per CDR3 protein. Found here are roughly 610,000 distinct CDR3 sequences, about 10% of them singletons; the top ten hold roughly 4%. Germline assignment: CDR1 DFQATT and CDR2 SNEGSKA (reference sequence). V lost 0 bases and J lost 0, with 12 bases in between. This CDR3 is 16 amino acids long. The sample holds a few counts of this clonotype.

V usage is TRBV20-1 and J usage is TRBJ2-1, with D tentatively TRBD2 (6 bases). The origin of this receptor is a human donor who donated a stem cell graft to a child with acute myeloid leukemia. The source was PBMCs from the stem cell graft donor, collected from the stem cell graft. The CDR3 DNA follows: TGCAGTGCTAGAGATCCGGGACTGAGCTCCTACAATGAGCAGTTCTTC. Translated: CSARDPGLSSYNEQFF.